Sequencing of this TCR beta chain was carried out in a study of a mutant IDH1 vaccine in newly diagnosed glioma. Study details: The first vaccination came 4-6 weeks after radiotherapy alone, or with temozolomide cycles. Treated individuals were about 62% male and around 40% female, averaging roughly 43 years of age.

Findings and limits, study-wide: Among patients, 90% to 95% showed immune responses induced by the vaccine.

A note on this clone: The target antigen is unknown.

The method was immunoSEQ multiplex PCR; TCRdb's version includes in-frame clones alone and lacks a portion of them. Among tens of thousands of clones listed, 81% were seen once. Time point described: week 23, last vaccination. It was 300 ug of mutant IDH1 20-mer peptide that made up each vaccine dose, given with topical imiquimod. This CDR3 is built from 15 residues. Germline CDR1 SGHRS, CDR2 YFSETQ. J lost 4 bases, V lost 3 bases, and 6 bases had no gene match. This receptor was taken from a woman between 35 and 50 years old with glioma. Some clones in this sample may be carry-over from other donors' samples. Material: PBMCs, obtained from a glioma patient whose treatment included an IDH1 peptide vaccine. V gene TRBV5-1 combines with J gene TRBJ2-3, with 9 bases that match TRBD2. The CDR3 DNA reads as TGCGCCAGCAGCTCGGGCGGGGGGGCAGCAGATACGCAGTATTTT. Protein: CASSSGGGAADTQYF.